The sequence of this TCR beta chain was determined in a study of CD8+ T cells in alopecia areata. Study observations and caveats: Clonality exceeded that of normal scalp in lesional scalp, most notably in alopecia totalis/universalis.

The treatment denotes: oral pan-JAK inhibitor, 5-10 mg twice daily. Comments on this clone: Its antigen remains unknown.

Extraction and reverse transcription of RNA yielded cDNA as the sequencing template. The table came from immunoSEQ multiplex PCR; TCRdb's copy has only in-frame clones and leaves some out. Among roughly 210,000 clones listed, around two fifths were seen once. Sequences were derived from CD4+ T cells sorted from blood, sampled around week 37, from a patient treated with tofacitinib. This receptor was obtained from a human donor with alopecia areata.

CDR3 DNA sequence: TGTGCCAGCAGTGAACGCTCGGCCCAGAGCACAGATACGCAGTATTTT. It codes for CASSERSAQSTDTQYF. The gene calls are TRBV25-1 and TRBJ2-3; D gene unclear. CDR1 is MGHDK and CDR2 is SYGVNS in the germline V gene. The V end lost 2 bases, the J end lost 0 bases, and 12 bases lay between the germline ends. This CDR3 is built from 16 residues.